Listed here is a single TCR beta chain. Its antigen is not identified. V lost 3 bases, J lost 2 bases, and 7 bases lay in between. The CDR3 is made up of 12 amino acids. CDR1 and CDR2 (germline): DFQATT, SNEGSKA (reference sequence). It was RNA transcripts that yielded the amplified TCR beta CDR3 regions. The HTBI primer set was used in a first-round RT-PCR of the TCR CDR3. TCRdb itself ran the multiplex PCR reads through MiXCR, one entry per CDR3 protein. This sample carries around 490,000 distinct CDR3 sequences, about 20% of them seen once, and the ten largest clones take about 45%. Patients were excluded for uncontrolled infection, other autoimmune disease, pregnancy or lactation. This sample holds PBMCs from roughly 10 ml fresh peripheral blood. This specimen belongs to a study of T cells in Graves' hyperthyroidism and ophthalmopathy. Study results and limitations: Peripheral blood also featured most of the thyroid clonotypes expanded above 0.001. The authors' 13 V-J model separated ophthalmopathy from stable hyperthyroidism.

The receptor comes from a man aged 35-49 years with Graves' ophthalmopathy. The sequencing input was blood. The chain has TRBV20-1 and TRBJ1-2, with D unresolved. The CDR3 is CSASPANYGYTF. CDR3 sequence (DNA): TGCAGTGCTAGCCCCGCAAACTATGGCTACACCTTC.